These 27 T cell receptor beta chains originate from one sample sequenced in a study of shared clonotypes between healthy human individuals. Measured with immunoSEQ multiplex PCR; TCRdb has only the in-frame clones, and not every one. The table records 2 million to 2.5 million clones, around 95% of them present only once. The sequencing sample was made of naive CD4+ T cells sorted from blood. As for subset: CD45RA+ positively selected. These receptors were taken from a man aged 18 to 29 in good health.

The chain is built from TRBV30 and TRBJ1-5; D gene ambiguous. Deletions cut 1 base from V and 3 bases from J, with 10 bases between. Per germline, CDR1 GTSNPN and CDR2 SVGIG (reference sequence). The CDR3 is 14 residues long. For the CDR3, the DNA is TGTGCCTGGAGTGACGGCAGCTTCAATCAGCCCCAGCATTTT. Amino acid sequence: CAWSDGSFNQPQHF.

This clone was recorded once. Different DNA sequences within this sample yield the same CDR3. This chain links TRBV6-5 with TRBJ1-1; D possibly corresponds to TRBD1 (5 bases). The CDR3 runs to 14 residues. The V gene lost 2 bases and the J gene lost 3 bases, with 10 bases spanning the gap. Germline-derived CDR1 and CDR2 are MNHEY and SVGAGI. CDR3 in amino acids: CASSYLGGDTEAFF. CDR3 coding DNA: TGTGCCAGCAGTTACCTCGGGGGTGACACTGAAGCTTTCTTT.

The chain uses TRBV5-1 and TRBJ2-7, with 10 positions matching TRBD1. V shed 5 bases, J shed 5 bases, and the junction held 7 bases outside the gene matches. CDR3 length equals 14 residues. Germline V gives CDR1 SGHRS, CDR2 YFSETQ. Here the CDR3 reads CASRAGTGDHEQYF. CDR3 coding DNA: TGCGCCAGCAGGGCCGGGACAGGGGACCACGAGCAGTACTTC.

The V gene is TRBV19, the J gene TRBJ2-6; no firm D call. The V and J ends lost 5 bases and 3 bases respectively, with 14 bases between them. The CDR3 is made up of 16 amino acids. Germline V gene lookup returns CDR1 LNHDA and CDR2 SQIVND (reference sequence). The CDR3 is CASSVPSPSGANVLTF. CDR3 coding DNA: TGTGCCAGTAGTGTCCCTTCCCCAAGTGGGGCCAACGTCCTGACTTTC.

V gene TRBV7-2 combines with J gene TRBJ1-1; TRBD1 is a possible D gene (6 bases). The V end lost 8 bases, the J end lost 1 base, and 14 bases lay between the germline ends. CDR1 and CDR2 from the germline V gene are SGHTA and FQGNSA. The CDR3 is 14 residues long. The CDR3 coding sequence is TGTGCCAGCGCTTGGGGACATAAGAACACTGAAGCTTTCTTT. This encodes CASAWGHKNTEAFF.

This chain joins TRBV28 and TRBJ2-7, with D possibly TRBD2 on 5 matching bases. V was cut by 4 bases and J by 4 bases, with 14 bases left in between. CDR1 is MDHEN and CDR2 is SYDVKM in the germline V gene. The CDR3 extends over 14 amino acids. The CDR3 DNA is TGTGCCAGCAGTTACCTAGGGAGATATTACGAGCAGTACTTC. It translates to CASSYLGRYYEQYF.

The rearrangement uses TRBV25-1 and TRBJ2-7, with D perhaps matching TRBD1 or TRBD2 (5 bases each). CDR3 length: 16 amino acids. CDR1 is MGHDK and CDR2 is SYGVNS in the germline V gene. Trimming took off 4 bases at V and 5 bases at J, with 21 bases between the two ends. CDR3 sequence reads: CASSAKPGTPRDEQYF. The CDR3 DNA sequence: TGTGCCAGCAGTGCCAAGCCCGGGACCCCTCGTGACGAGCAGTACTTC.

Details on this clone: At the DNA level, this CDR3 is encoded by other sequences in the same sample as well. Written as DNA, the CDR3 is TGTGCCAGCAGGGGGACTAGCGGGGGGAGGAATGAGCAGTTCTTC. Residues: CASRGTSGGRNEQFF. J is TRBJ2-1 and V is TRBV28; 15 nucleotides line up with TRBD2. The V gene end was trimmed by 6 bases and the J gene end by 7 bases; junction bases not matched to a gene: 4. This CDR3 region has 15 residues. Germline V gene sequence: CDR1 MDHEN, CDR2 SYDVKM.

This clone appeared once. CDR3 residues: CASSRPGQGVSPLHF. In DNA, the CDR3 is TGTGCCAGCAGCCGTCCGGGACAGGGGGTCTCACCCCTCCACTTT. The V call is TRBV5-4, the J call TRBJ1-6, with 11 bases that match TRBD1. Trimming took 4 bases from V and 10 from J; bases not matched to a gene: 7. Germline CDR1 and CDR2: SGHNT and YYREEE (reference sequence). CDR3 length: 15 amino acids.

V is TRBV6-1 and J is TRBJ1-2, with 9 nucleotides matching TRBD1. This CDR3 has 14 amino acids. The V gene's germline CDR1 is MNHNS and CDR2 SASEGT. Germline trimming cut 5 bases from V and 5 bases from J; bases unmatched to any gene: 6. In DNA, the CDR3 is TGTGCCAGCAGTTGGGACAGGGAATATTATGGCTACACCTTC. This codes for CASSWDREYYGYTF.

In DNA form, the CDR3 reads TGTGCCAGCAGTGGGGGGGGACTAGCGATCAATGAGCAGTTCTTC. As protein: CASSGGGLAINEQFF. This sequence joins TRBV2 and TRBJ2-1; TRBD2 agrees at 10 bases. This CDR3 spans 15 amino acids. Germline loops: CDR1 SNHLY, CDR2 FYNNEI. Trimming cost V 4 bases and J 6 bases; bases outside gene matches: 6.

V gene TRBV4-1 combines with J gene TRBJ1-3; D might be TRBD1 (6 bases). The CDR3 totals 17 residues. The germline V gene encodes CDR1 MGHRA and CDR2 YSYEKL. Deletions cut 1 base from V and 0 bases from J, with 13 bases between. CDR3 loop: CASSQGPTGLSGNTIYF. The CDR3 nucleotides are TGCGCCAGCAGCCAAGGCCCGACAGGACTCTCTGGAAACACCATATATTTT.

The V call is TRBV7-9, the J call TRBJ1-2; 10 bases are shared with TRBD1. Germline V gene data show CDR1 as SEHNR and CDR2 as FQNEAQ (reference sequence). This CDR3 has 15 amino acids. Trimming at V came to 4 bases and at J to 6 bases, leaving 8 bases not matched to a gene. CDR3 residues: CASSSHSGQGNGYTF. CDR3 nucleotide sequence: TGTGCCAGCAGCTCCCATTCGGGACAGGGGAATGGCTACACCTTC. Full variable domain (rest looked up from reference TRBV7-9 and TRBJ1-2): DTGVSQNPRHKITKRGQNVTFRCDPISEHNRLYWYRQTLGQGPEFLTYFQNEAQLEKSRLLSDRFSAERPKGSFSTLEIQRTEQGDSAMYLCASSSHSGQGNGYTFGSGTRLTVV.

The rearrangement links TRBV5-6 to TRBJ2-7; D might be TRBD1 or TRBD2, each matching 5 bases. The CDR3 totals 13 residues. Germline V gene lookup returns CDR1 SGHDT and CDR2 YYEEEE. V shed 7 bases and J shed 0 bases, with 11 bases lying between them. The CDR3 reads CASGRQLSYEQYF. DNA of the CDR3: TGTGCCAGCGGGAGACAGCTCTCCTACGAGCAGTACTTC.

The CDR3 protein is CAISGQLNQPQHF. CDR3 sequence (DNA): TGTGCCATCAGTGGACAGCTCAATCAGCCCCAGCATTTT. The chain employs TRBV10-3 and TRBJ1-5; a weak D match, TRBD1 (5 bases). Germline lookup yields CDR1 ENHRY and CDR2 SYGVKD. V was pared by 4 bases and J by 3 bases, with 7 bases between. The CDR3 loop spans 13 amino acids.

The gene calls are TRBV7-8 and TRBJ2-2; 11 nucleotides agree with TRBD2. Germline CDR1 is SGHVS and CDR2 is FQNEAQ. J gave up 4 bases and V 4 bases, and 5 bases lay outside the gene matches. The CDR3 runs to 16 residues. The DNA of the CDR3 is TGTGCCAGCAGCTACGGACTAGCGGGTCCCACCGGGGAGCTGTTTTTT. It codes for CASSYGLAGPTGELFF.

This rearrangement joins TRBV30 to TRBJ1-5; maybe TRBD1 (5 bases). This CDR3 comprises 13 residues. Trimming cost V 2 bases and J 6 bases, with 11 bases left between them. Germline CDR1 and CDR2: GTSNPN and SVGIG (reference sequence). The CDR3 DNA reads TGTGCCTGGAGTACGGGGGAGGGTCAGCCCCAGCATTTT. This encodes CAWSTGEGQPQHF.

As DNA, the CDR3 is TGTGCCAGCAGACTCGATGGCTCCTACGAGCAGTACTTC. It specifies CASRLDGSYEQYF. The rearrangement uses TRBV27 and TRBJ2-7; D is unresolved. V was clipped by 6 bases and J by 0 bases, with 9 bases between them. CDR1 MNHEY and CDR2 SMNVEV come from the germline V gene (reference sequence). The CDR3 covers 13 residues.

With regard to this clone: Other DNA sequences in the same sample also yield this CDR3. The chain uses TRBV18 and TRBJ1-2, with TRBD1 as a possible D gene (5 bases). Germline V gene data show CDR1 as KGHSH and CDR2 as LQKENI. The CDR3 runs to 13 residues. V was pared by 2 bases and J by 4 bases, with 8 bases between. The CDR3 region is CASSPGGGYGYTF. In nucleotides, the CDR3 is TGTGCCAGCTCACCAGGGGGAGGCTATGGCTACACCTTC.

V usage is TRBV7-2 and J usage is TRBJ1-2; 7 bases line up with TRBD1. CDR3 length equals 17 residues. J was trimmed by 7 bases and V by 5 bases; bases with no gene match: 19. Germline V CDR1 and CDR2: SGHTA, FQGNSA. The CDR3 reads CASSRDAIRGSLGGYTF. CDR3 DNA sequence: TGTGCCAGCAGCCGAGACGCGATCAGGGGGAGCTTAGGTGGCTACACCTTC.

As regards this clone: Within the sample, other DNA sequences also encode this same CDR3. The genes are TRBV30 and TRBJ1-2; 8 bases match TRBD1. The V and J ends lost 0 bases and 4 bases, in that order; junction bases with no gene match: 1. The CDR3 contains 13 residues. Germline CDR1 reads GTSNPN; CDR2 reads SVGIG (reference sequence). The CDR3 coding sequence is TGTGCCTGGAGTGTAACAGGGGGCTATGGCTACACCTTC. Amino acid sequence: CAWSVTGGYGYTF.

The rearrangement uses TRBV28 and TRBJ2-7; D might be TRBD1 (6 bases). The germline gives CDR1 MDHEN, CDR2 SYDVKM. CDR3 length equals 13 residues. V lost 3 bases and J 3 bases, leaving 9 bases between the germline ends. CDR3: CASSLDRIYEQYF. Written as DNA, the CDR3 is TGTGCCAGCAGTTTGGACAGAATCTACGAGCAGTACTTC.

The rearrangement links TRBV10-3 to TRBJ2-7; tentatively, D is TRBD2 (6 bases). The CDR3 extends over 12 amino acids. Germline CDR1 reads ENHRY; CDR2 reads SYGVKD. V lost 4 bases and J 5 bases, leaving 9 bases between the germline ends. The CDR3 protein is CAISAGVHEQYF. The CDR3 DNA reads TGTGCCATCAGTGCGGGGGTCCACGAGCAGTACTTC.

This clone has just a few counts. V and J are TRBV25-1 and TRBJ1-6; D remains ambiguous. CDR1 is MGHDK and CDR2 is SYGVNS in the germline V gene. V lost 0 bases, J lost 13 bases, and 7 bases lay in between. The CDR3 runs 12 residues. The CDR3 spells CASSEYTIPLHF. The CDR3 coding sequence is TGTGCCAGCAGTGAATATACGATCCCCCTCCACTTT.

This clone was picked up one time. The chain is built from TRBV19 and TRBJ1-1; D unresolved. The CDR3 has 11 residues. CDR1 and CDR2 (germline): LNHDA, SQIVND (reference sequence). V was cut by 7 bases and J by 5 bases, with 8 bases left in between. The CDR3 region is CASTEGTEAFF. Written as DNA, the CDR3 is TGTGCCAGTACCGAAGGGACTGAAGCTTTCTTT.

This chain uses TRBV10-3 with TRBJ2-3; D gene ambiguous. Germline V gives CDR1 ENHRY, CDR2 SYGVKD. V lost 7 bases and J 1 base, leaving 12 bases between the germline ends. This CDR3 has 14 residues. The CDR3 sequence is CAIKARVGTDTQYF. The CDR3 DNA is TGTGCCATCAAGGCAAGGGTGGGCACAGATACGCAGTATTTT.

The chain carries TRBV10-2 and TRBJ2-7; no clear D. The germline V gene has CDR1 WSHSY and CDR2 SAAADI. Trimming took off 3 bases at V and 5 bases at J, with 8 bases between the two ends. The CDR3 has 12 residues. Written as DNA, the CDR3 is TGCGCCAGCAGTGAAACAGCGCACGAGCAGTACTTC. Protein: CASSETAHEQYF.